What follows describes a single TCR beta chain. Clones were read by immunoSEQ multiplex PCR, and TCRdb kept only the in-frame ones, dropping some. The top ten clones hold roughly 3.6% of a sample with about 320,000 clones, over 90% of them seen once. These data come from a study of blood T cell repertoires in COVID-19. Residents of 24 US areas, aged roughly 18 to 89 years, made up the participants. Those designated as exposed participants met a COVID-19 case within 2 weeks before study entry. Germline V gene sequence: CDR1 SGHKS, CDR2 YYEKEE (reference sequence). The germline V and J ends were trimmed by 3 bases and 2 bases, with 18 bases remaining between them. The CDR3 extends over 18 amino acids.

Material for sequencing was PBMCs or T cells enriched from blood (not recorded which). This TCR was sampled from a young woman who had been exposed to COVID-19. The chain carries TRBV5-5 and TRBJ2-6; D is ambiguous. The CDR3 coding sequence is TGTGCCAGCAGCTCCCAAATCTTCCCCGACACTGGGGCCAACGTCCTGACTTTC. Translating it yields CASSSQIFPDTGANVLTF.